The 10 T cell receptor beta chains below come from one sample, sequenced in a study of OX40 agonist ivuxolimab in advanced cancers. Sequencing used immunoSEQ multiplex PCR; TCRdb keeps in-frame clones, though not all of them. The sample has about 31,000 clones, 75% to 95% seen once. The source was CD4+ or CD8+ T cells sorted from blood, collected in a trial of the OX40 agonist ivuxolimab. These receptors were collected from an adult with an advanced solid tumor such as melanoma, head and neck, liver or kidney cancer.

The chain is built from TRBV2 and TRBJ2-5, with D possibly TRBD2 on 6 matching bases. From germline, CDR1 is SNHLY and CDR2 FYNNEI. The CDR3 has 14 residues. Trimming cost V 3 bases and J 1 base, with 9 bases left between them. The CDR3 is CASSDVSGQETQYF. Here the CDR3 DNA reads TGTGCCAGCAGTGATGTTAGCGGCCAAGAGACCCAGTACTTC.

This clone was seen once. V is TRBV21-1 and J is TRBJ2-4. TRBV21-1 is given as a pseudogene. The CDR3 length is 17 residues. CDR3 protein: CASSKSGDWDNKNIQYF. In DNA form, the CDR3 reads TGTGCCAGCAGCAAAAGTGGAGACTGGGATAACAAAAACATTCAGTACTTC.

The chain links TRBV4-1 to TRBJ1-5, with D unclear. CDR3 length: 13 amino acids. Trimming shortened V by 5 bases and J by 5 bases, and 10 bases separated the two germline ends. The germline CDR1 and CDR2 sequences are MGHRA and YSYEKL. The CDR3 reads CASSTIADQPQHF. The CDR3 nucleotides are TGCGCCAGCAGCACTATAGCGGATCAGCCCCAGCATTTT.

The V and J genes are TRBV9 and TRBJ1-2; D gene unclear. The V and J ends lost 3 bases and 8 bases respectively, with 14 bases between them. This CDR3 has 13 residues. Germline assignment: CDR1 SGDLS and CDR2 YYNGEE. In nucleotides, the CDR3 is TGTGCCAGCAGCGGGGTAGGGCTTGCGGGCTACACCTTC. This translates into CASSGVGLAGYTF.

CDR3 residues: CASSKQRNYEQYV. Written as DNA, the CDR3 is TGTGCCAGCAGCAAGCAGAGAAACTACGAGCAGTACGTC. The chain carries TRBV21-1 and TRBJ2-7; TRBD2 is taken as the D call from the table, unchecked against the DNA. TRBV21-1 is reported as a pseudogene. This CDR3 spans 13 amino acids.

This clone was observed once. V and J are TRBV7-9 and TRBJ1-2, with 7 bases aligning to TRBD1. From germline, CDR1 is SEHNR and CDR2 FQNEAQ (reference sequence). The V gene end was trimmed by 1 base and the J gene end by 2 bases; junction bases not matched to a gene: 16. The CDR3 runs to 19 residues. Here the CDR3 reads CASSLDRGNLGLSNYGYTF. CDR3 DNA sequence: TGTGCCAGCAGCTTAGACAGGGGCAACCTGGGCCTCTCGAACTATGGCTACACCTTC.

The chain combines TRBV6-5 with TRBJ2-3, with a tentative D call TRBD1 (5 bases). Looked up from germline, CDR1 is MNHEY and CDR2 is SVGAGI. The CDR3 length is 13 residues. Trimming cost V 4 bases and J 3 bases, with 8 bases left between them. The CDR3 coding sequence is TGTGCCAGCAGTTTATACAGGACAGATACGCAGTATTTT. Its protein product is CASSLYRTDTQYF.

V gene TRBV28 combines with J gene TRBJ2-2, with D tentatively TRBD1 or TRBD2 (5 bases each). CDR1 MDHEN and CDR2 SYDVKM come from the germline V gene. The CDR3 contains 12 residues. The ends were cut back, 7 bases at V and 13 bases at J, with 16 bases in the middle. CDR3 sequence reads: CASNPGAGVLFF. The CDR3 bases are TGTGCCAGCAACCCCGGGGCCGGAGTGCTGTTTTTT.

The chain combines TRBV27 with TRBJ2-1; possible D gene TRBD1, 5 bases. Germline V gene sequence: CDR1 MNHEY, CDR2 SMNVEV (reference sequence). V lost 4 bases and J lost 3, with 19 bases in between. This CDR3 has 17 residues. For the CDR3, the DNA is TGTGCCAGCAGTTCGACAGACCTTAACACTTTCTACAATGAGCAGTTCTTC. It specifies CASSSTDLNTFYNEQFF.

V is TRBV14 and J is TRBJ1-2; D call uncertain. The CDR3 loop spans 15 amino acids. Germline V gene sequence: CDR1 SGHDN, CDR2 FVKESK. The ends were cut back, 1 base at V and 0 bases at J, with 9 bases in the middle. The CDR3 DNA reads TGTGCCAGCAGCCAAGTGGAGGGCCCTAACTATGGCTACACCTTC. Encoded protein: CASSQVEGPNYGYTF.